The 17 T cell receptor beta chains below all came from one sample that was sequenced in a study of human T cells and chemical hapten exposure. TCRdb used MiXCR to reprocess the RACE reads, holding one entry per CDR3 protein. The sample has under 450,000 distinct CDR3 sequences, 4.8% seen once; the top ten hold under 3%. The time point denotes: patch test 1, 2 weeks after DPC sensitization. Treatment here: therapeutic diphenylcyclopropenone sensitization with weekly scalp DPC. The sample here was whole blood, taken in connection with sensitization to the hapten diphenylcyclopropenone (DPC). The source is a woman in her forties or fifties with alopecia areata. Some clones in this sample may be carry-over from other donors' samples.

The V call is TRBV27, the J call TRBJ2-3, with D possibly matching TRBD2 (7 bases). V was shortened by 7 bases and J by 4 bases, with 18 bases between the two germline ends. CDR1 is MNHEY and CDR2 is SMNVEV in the germline V gene (reference sequence). This CDR3 comprises 15 residues. CDR3 sequence: CASTGGAVTPDTQYF. The DNA for the CDR3 is TGTGCCAGCACTGGGGGGGCTGTCACCCCAGATACGCAGTATTTT.

This clonotype was found a few times. This chain connects TRBV15 to TRBJ2-7; 9 nucleotides align to TRBD1. V shed 1 base and J 5 bases; nucleotides not matched to a gene: 6. CDR3 length: 15 residues. Germline V gene lookup returns CDR1 LNHNV and CDR2 YYDKDF (reference sequence). The CDR3 sequence is CATSRGNRGLDEQYF. The CDR3 region has the DNA TGTGCCACCAGCAGAGGAAACAGGGGGCTGGACGAGCAGTACTTC. Together with reference TRBV15 and TRBJ2-7, the CDR3 gives the full variable domain: DAMVIQNPRYQVTQFGKPVTLSCSQTLNHNVMYWYQQKSSQAPKLLFHYYDKDFNNEADTPDNFQSRRPNTSFCFLDIRSPGLGDTAMYLCATSRGNRGLDEQYFGPGTRLTVT.

This clonotype was counted many times. The genes are TRBV6-5 and TRBJ1-2; 8 bases are a match to TRBD1. In germline, CDR1 is MNHEY, CDR2 SVGAGI. CDR3 length equals 16 residues. The junction had 10 bases not matched to a gene; V was cut back by 0 bases and J by 7 bases. The CDR3 DNA follows: TGTGCCAGCAGTTACTCTCCAAGACAGGGGTTCTCTGGCTACACCTTC. Translation gives CASSYSPRQGFSGYTF.

This clonotype was seen at least ten times. The chain employs TRBV12-3 or TRBV12-4 and TRBJ1-4; 9 nucleotides agree with TRBD1. V gave up 6 bases and J gave up 5 bases; unmatched junction bases: 4. The CDR3 spans 14 residues. The CDR3 DNA follows: TGTGCCAGCAGCCCAGGACAGGGGAATGAAAAACTGTTTTTT. Translated: CASSPGQGNEKLFF.

In this sample, this clonotype turned up a few times. The chain combines TRBV29-1 with TRBJ1-1; 8 bases align to TRBD1. The CDR3 covers 14 residues. V trimming: 7 bases; J trimming: 7 bases; junction bases outside the gene matches: 14. Germline lookup yields CDR1 SQVTM and CDR2 ANQGSEA. The CDR3 bases are TGCAGCGCCTTCGACAGGGGCAGATATGGTGAAGCTTTCTTT. The encoded protein is CSAFDRGRYGEAFF.

This clonotype was counted ten times or more. The CDR3 bases are TGTGCCAGCAGTTACTCGGGGCGCGATCAGCCCCAGCATTTT. Encoded protein: CASSYSGRDQPQHF. The chain links TRBV6-2 or TRBV6-3 to TRBJ1-5, with D perhaps TRBD1 (5 bases). Between the trimmed V and J ends, which lost 0 bases and 5 bases, there was a span of 8 bases. The CDR3 length is 14 residues. Germline V CDR1 and CDR2: MNHEY, SVGEGT.

Only a few counts were recorded for this clonotype. V gene TRBV28 combines with J gene TRBJ2-5; D call uncertain. The CDR3 is 13 residues long. Germline V gene lookup returns CDR1 MDHEN and CDR2 SYDVKM. Deletions cut 3 bases from V and 4 bases from J, with 9 bases between. CDR3 coding DNA: TGTGCCAGCAGTTTTCCCCGAAGAGAGACCCAGTACTTC. Translation gives CASSFPRRETQYF.

This clonotype was observed many times. An end of the junction differs from the germline gene, which may be a read error. J is TRBJ1-1 and V is TRBV30; no clear D gene. Germline CDR1 is GTSNPN and CDR2 is SVGIG (reference sequence). This CDR3 is 14 amino acids long. CDR3 bases: TGTGCCTGGAGAGGTAGTAAGGTGAACGCTGAAGCTTTCTTT. Amino acids: CAWRGSKVNAEAFF. Drawing the rest from reference TRBV30 and TRBJ1-1, the complete variable domain is SQTIHQWPATLVQPVGSPLSLECTVEGTSNPNLYWYRQAAGRGLQLLFYSVGIGQISSEVPQNLSASRPQDRQFILSSKKLLLSDSGFYLCAWRGSKVNAEAFFGQGTRLTVV.

This clonotype appeared many times. This CDR3 reads CATAIDTSGANVLTF. In DNA form, the CDR3 reads TGTGCCACCGCAATTGACACCTCTGGGGCCAACGTCCTGACTTTC. The rearrangement uses TRBV6-6 and TRBJ2-6; D unresolved. CDR3 length: 15 amino acids. V shed 10 bases and J shed 0 bases, with 13 bases lying between them. Germline CDR1 is MNHNY and CDR2 is SVGAGI (reference sequence).

This clonotype was observed a few times. This rearrangement joins TRBV27 to TRBJ2-5, with 13 positions matching TRBD2. Germline trimming cut 4 bases from V and 2 bases from J; bases unmatched to any gene: 4. CDR3 length: 16 amino acids. Germline V gene data show CDR1 as MNHEY and CDR2 as SMNVEV (reference sequence). The CDR3 nucleotides are TGTGCCAGCAGTTCCCCACTAGCGGGGGGGCAAGAGACCCAGTACTTC. Amino acids: CASSSPLAGGQETQYF.

This chain uses TRBV11-2 with TRBJ2-6; D call uncertain. The CDR3 spans 13 residues. CDR1 is SGHAT, CDR2 FQNNGV, per germline. The V end was cut by 10 bases, the J end by 2 bases, with 9 bases between. CDR3 nucleotides: TGTGCCACCGCCCCCCCTGGGGCCAACGTCCTGACTTTC. Residues: CATAPPGANVLTF.

This clonotype was counted ten times or more. The chain uses TRBV6-2 or TRBV6-3 and TRBJ1-1, with D maybe TRBD1 (5 bases). V was shortened by 5 bases and J by 4 bases, with 14 bases between the two germline ends. Germline V gives CDR1 MNHEY, CDR2 SVGEGT. This CDR3 comprises 14 residues. The CDR3 protein is CASSVGLGGTEAFF. The CDR3, as DNA: TGTGCCAGCAGTGTTGGACTGGGGGGCACTGAAGCTTTCTTT.

The chain couples TRBV28 to TRBJ2-7; TRBD1 is a possible D gene (6 bases). Germline values: CDR1 MDHEN, CDR2 SYDVKM. V was cut by 2 bases and J by 0 bases, with 11 bases left in between. The CDR3 runs to 15 residues. In nucleotides, the CDR3 is TGTGCCAGCAGTTTAATTCAGGGGAGCTCCTACGAGCAGTACTTC. Protein sequence: CASSLIQGSSYEQYF.

This clonotype was seen many times. V usage is TRBV7-8 and J usage is TRBJ1-3; D ambiguous. Germline V lookup: CDR1 SGHVS, CDR2 FQNEAQ. V was cut by 7 bases and J by 0 bases, with 13 bases left in between. The CDR3 extends over 15 amino acids. CDR3 bases: TGTGCCAGCACCCCCGAAATTAGCTCTGGAAACACCATATATTTT. Its protein product is CASTPEISSGNTIYF.

This clonotype was found many times. The chain is built from TRBV2 and TRBJ2-3; 7 positions agree with TRBD2. Trimming took 4 bases from V and 0 from J; bases not matched to a gene: 7. Germline V gene sequence: CDR1 SNHLY, CDR2 FYNNEI. The CDR3 extends over 16 amino acids. CDR3 DNA sequence: TGTGCCAGCAGTGGGGGAGCGGGGCCTAGCACAGATACGCAGTATTTT. Translated, it gives CASSGGAGPSTDTQYF.

Ten or more counts support this clonotype. The chain has TRBV12-3 or TRBV12-4 and TRBJ2-7; 10 bases map to TRBD2. The CDR3 has 14 residues. V trimming: 5 bases; J trimming: 6 bases; junction bases outside the gene matches: 7. The CDR3 reads CASSPVSGGAEQYF. In DNA form, the CDR3 reads TGTGCCAGCAGTCCCGTGAGCGGGGGGGCCGAGCAGTACTTC.

This clonotype was found a few times. The chain recombines TRBV20-1 with TRBJ2-1; the match to TRBD2 covers 9 bases. Trimming at V came to 0 bases and at J to 4 bases, leaving 28 bases not matched to a gene. The V gene's germline CDR1 is DFQATT and CDR2 SNEGSKA (reference sequence). CDR3 size: 23 residues. The CDR3 sequence is CSARDFKTILRTSATRDYNEQFF. The CDR3 DNA follows: TGCAGTGCTAGAGACTTCAAGACCATCCTCCGGACTAGCGCGACCAGAGATTACAATGAGCAGTTCTTC.